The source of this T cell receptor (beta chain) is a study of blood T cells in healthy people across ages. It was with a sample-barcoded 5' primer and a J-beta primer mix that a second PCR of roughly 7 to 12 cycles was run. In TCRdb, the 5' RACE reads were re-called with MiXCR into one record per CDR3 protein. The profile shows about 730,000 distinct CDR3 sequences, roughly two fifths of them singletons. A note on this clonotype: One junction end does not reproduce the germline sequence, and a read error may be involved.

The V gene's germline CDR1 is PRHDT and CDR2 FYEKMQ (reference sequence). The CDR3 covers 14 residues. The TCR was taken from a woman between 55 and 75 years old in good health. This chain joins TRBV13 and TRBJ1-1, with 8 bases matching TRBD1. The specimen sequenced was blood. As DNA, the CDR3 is TGTGCCAGCAGCGTAGGGGGACAGGACACTGAAGCTTTCTTT. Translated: CASSVGGQDTEAFF.